This TCR beta chain was identified in a study of blood T cell repertoires in COVID-19. Generated by immunoSEQ multiplex PCR, the TCRdb table keeps only in-frame clones and is missing some. The sample lists 150,000 to 180,000 clones, about 80% seen once, with around 10% in the top ten. V was clipped by 1 base and J by 4 bases; unmatched bases: 5. Per the germline V gene, CDR1 is SGDLS and CDR2 is YYNGEE. The CDR3 contains 16 residues. Seattle enrolled patients during active infection and tracked them longitudinally. The rearrangement links TRBV9 to TRBJ2-1, with TRBD1 matching over 10 bases. Sequencing used peripheral blood. The clonotype comes from a woman aged 55 to 70 with COVID-19, enrolled during active disease. The CDR3 reads CASSVPRTGGYNEQFF. The DNA for the CDR3 is TGTGCCAGCAGCGTACCCCGGACAGGGGGTTACAATGAGCAGTTCTTC.